This T cell receptor beta chain was observed in a study of metastatic and nonmetastatic thyroid tumors. TCRdb reprocessed the PCR reads via MiXCR. The top ten hold over 9% of the sample, which has 45,000 or so clones, less than 4.5% seen once. Ahead of thyroid surgery, no patient had received treatment of any kind. V was shortened by 3 bases and J by 6 bases, with 11 bases between the two germline ends. From germline, CDR1 is SGHDN and CDR2 FVKESK. The CDR3 contains 13 residues. This clone was seen a few times. A much larger clonotype is one base distant, so this may be a read error. The sample was blood. This TCR was recovered from a female donor with papillary thyroid cancer or a benign thyroid nodule (not recorded which). Some clones in this sample may be carry-over from other donors' samples. This chain uses TRBV14 with TRBJ1-1; no definite D call. The DNA for the CDR3 is TGTGCCAGCAGCCACCTTCGACATGCTGAAGCTTTCTTT. Amino acid sequence: CASSHLRHAEAFF.